The present T cell receptor (beta chain) was sequenced within a study of tumor and adjacent non-tumor tissue in lung cancer. Of note for this clonotype: One junction end disagrees with the germline gene, perhaps due to a read error.

Germline V gene lookup returns CDR1 SEHNR and CDR2 FQNEAQ (reference sequence). This CDR3 is built from 15 residues. A modified ARM-PCR protocol with three rounds of nested PCR amplified TCRbeta. Via MiXCR, TCRdb re-called the multiplex PCR reads, giving one row per CDR3 protein. The repertoire consists of fewer than 100,000 distinct CDR3 sequences, with just under 75% occurring once and the leading ten covering roughly 9%. The template was RNA from unsorted bulk tissue. This receptor was obtained from a woman in her forties with non-small cell lung cancer. The material sequenced was lung tumor tissue. V gene TRBV7-9 combines with J gene TRBJ1-5, with TRBD1 matching 10 bases. The CDR3 nucleotides read TGTGTCAGCAGCATGGGACAGGGGCGATATTCGCCCCAGCATTTT. This sequence encodes CVSSMGQGRYSPQHF.